A single sample is the source of the 2 T cell receptor beta chains below, sequenced in a study of T-cell reconstitution after alpha-beta-depleted transplantation in children. It was with unique molecular identifiers that the TCRbeta library was prepared. Via MiXCR, TCRdb re-called the PCR reads, giving one row per CDR3 protein. Of some 640,000 distinct CDR3 sequences in the sample, roughly 17% were seen once. The specimen comprised PBMCs from the stem cell graft donor, sampled from the stem cell graft. These TCRs come from a human donor who donated a stem cell graft to a child with acute myeloid leukemia.

This clonotype was counted at least ten times. The chain combines TRBV20-1 with TRBJ2-7, with D uncertain. Deletions cut 1 base from V and 6 bases from J, with 13 bases between. CDR1 DFQATT and CDR2 SNEGSKA come from the germline V gene (reference sequence). The CDR3 is 13 amino acids. The CDR3 here is CSARAGSTGEQYV. The CDR3 DNA follows: TGCAGTGCTAGAGCGGGCAGCACGGGCGAGCAGTACGTC.

The table lists this clonotype with many counts. V gene TRBV6-1 combines with J gene TRBJ2-3; D is perhaps TRBD1 (6 bases). Germline V gene lookup returns CDR1 MNHNS and CDR2 SASEGT. V was pared by 6 bases and J by 5 bases, with 21 bases between. CDR3 length: 16 residues. Here the CDR3 reads CASSTPLGAEGDTQYF. As DNA, the CDR3 is TGTGCCAGCAGCACACCTTTGGGGGCAGAAGGAGATACGCAGTATTTT.